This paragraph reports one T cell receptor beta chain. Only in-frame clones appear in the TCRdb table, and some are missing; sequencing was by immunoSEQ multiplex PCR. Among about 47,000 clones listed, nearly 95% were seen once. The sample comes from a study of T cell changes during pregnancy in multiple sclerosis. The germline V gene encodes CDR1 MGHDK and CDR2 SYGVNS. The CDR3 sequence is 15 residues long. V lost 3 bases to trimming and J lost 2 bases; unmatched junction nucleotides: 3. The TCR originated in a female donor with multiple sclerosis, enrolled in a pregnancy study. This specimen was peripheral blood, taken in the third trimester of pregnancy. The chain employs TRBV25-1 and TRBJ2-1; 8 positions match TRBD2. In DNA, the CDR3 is TGTGCCAGCAGTGACAGCGGGAGACCCTACAATGAGCAGTTCTTC. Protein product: CASSDSGRPYNEQFF.